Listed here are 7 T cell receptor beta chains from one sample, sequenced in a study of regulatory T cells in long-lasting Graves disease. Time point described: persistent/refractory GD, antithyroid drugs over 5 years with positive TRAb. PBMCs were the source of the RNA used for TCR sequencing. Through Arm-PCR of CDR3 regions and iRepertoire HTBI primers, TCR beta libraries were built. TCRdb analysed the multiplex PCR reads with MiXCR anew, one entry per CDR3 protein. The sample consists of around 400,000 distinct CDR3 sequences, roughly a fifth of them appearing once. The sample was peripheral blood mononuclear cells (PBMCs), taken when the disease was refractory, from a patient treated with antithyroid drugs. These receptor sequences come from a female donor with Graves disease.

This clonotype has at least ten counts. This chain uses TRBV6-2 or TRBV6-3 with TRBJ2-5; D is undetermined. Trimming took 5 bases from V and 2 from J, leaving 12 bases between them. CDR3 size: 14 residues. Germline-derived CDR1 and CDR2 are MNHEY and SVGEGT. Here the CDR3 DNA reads TGTGCCAGCAGTCTCCAGGTTAGGCAAGAGACCCAGTACTTC. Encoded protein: CASSLQVRQETQYF.

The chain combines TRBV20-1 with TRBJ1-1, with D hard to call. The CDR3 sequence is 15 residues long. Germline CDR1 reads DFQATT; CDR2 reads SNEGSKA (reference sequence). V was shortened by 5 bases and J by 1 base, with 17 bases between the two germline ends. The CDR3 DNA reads TGCAGTGCTTGGAACCCTCCCCTGGGGAACACTGAAGCTTTCTTT. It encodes CSAWNPPLGNTEAFF.

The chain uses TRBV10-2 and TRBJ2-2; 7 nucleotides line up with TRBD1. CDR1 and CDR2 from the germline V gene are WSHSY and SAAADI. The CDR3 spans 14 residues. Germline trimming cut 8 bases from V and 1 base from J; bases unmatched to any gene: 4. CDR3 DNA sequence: TGCGCCAGCGGGGGACAGAGGAACACCGGGGAGCTGTTTTTT. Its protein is CASGGQRNTGELFF.

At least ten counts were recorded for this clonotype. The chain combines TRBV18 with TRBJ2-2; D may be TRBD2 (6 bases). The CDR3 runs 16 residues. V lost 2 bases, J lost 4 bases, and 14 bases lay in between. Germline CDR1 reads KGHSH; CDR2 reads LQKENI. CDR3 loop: CASSPWQIGGTGELFF. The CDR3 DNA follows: TGTGCCAGCTCACCATGGCAGATCGGGGGCACCGGGGAGCTGTTTTTT.

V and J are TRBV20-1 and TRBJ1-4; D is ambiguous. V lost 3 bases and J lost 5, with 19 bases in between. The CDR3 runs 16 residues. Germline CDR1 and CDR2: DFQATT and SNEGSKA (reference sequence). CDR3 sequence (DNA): TGCAGTGCTAGGCCCCCAAGGGCAGCACCGAATGAAAAACTGTTTTTT. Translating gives CSARPPRAAPNEKLFF.

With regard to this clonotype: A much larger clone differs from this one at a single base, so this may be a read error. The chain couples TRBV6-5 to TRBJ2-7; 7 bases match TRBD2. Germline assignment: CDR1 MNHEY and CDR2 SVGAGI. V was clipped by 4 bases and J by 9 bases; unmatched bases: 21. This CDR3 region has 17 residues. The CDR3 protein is CASSSSHRGSSFLGQYF. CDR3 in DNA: TGTGCCAGCAGTTCTAGCCACCGCGGGAGCTCTTTCCTCGGGCAGTACTTC.

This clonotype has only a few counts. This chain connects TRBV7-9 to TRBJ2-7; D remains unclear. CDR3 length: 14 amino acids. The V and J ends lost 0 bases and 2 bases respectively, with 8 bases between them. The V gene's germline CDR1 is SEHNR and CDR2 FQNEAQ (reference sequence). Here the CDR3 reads CASSLAQATYEQYF. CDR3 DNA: TGTGCCAGCAGCTTAGCGCAGGCAACCTACGAGCAGTACTTC.